The present T cell receptor beta chain was sequenced within a study of cytomegalovirus exposure and HLA in healthy donors. The germline gives CDR1 SNHLY, CDR2 FYNNEI. Trimming pared 8 bases from V and 7 bases from J, leaving 18 bases between. The CDR3 covers 14 residues. With 60 Vbeta and 13 Jbeta primers, the PCR was carried out. Profiling relied on immunoSEQ multiplex PCR, and the TCRdb table lists in-frame clones only, not all of them. The sample has a few hundred thousand clones, about 82% seen once. The donors (healthy individuals) were bone marrow donors. The sequence derives from a man aged 25 to 45 in good health and CMV-seronegative. The rearrangement uses TRBV2 and TRBJ2-1, with no clear D. Sequencing was done on a sample of PBMCs. CDR3 protein: CASAGLRVGNEQFF. Here the CDR3 DNA reads TGTGCCAGCGCCGGCTTAAGAGTCGGGAATGAGCAGTTCTTC. The complete variable domain, with remaining parts taken from reference TRBV2 and TRBJ2-1, reads EPEVTQTPSHQVTQMGQEVILRCVPISNHLYFYWYRQILGQKVEFLVSFYNNEISEKSEIFDDQFSVERPDGSNFTLKIRSTKLEDSAMYFCASAGLRVGNEQFFGPGTRLTVL.